This T cell receptor beta chain is drawn from a study of CD8 T cells in ankylosing spondylitis. General study results and limits: Within matched ankylosing spondylitis synovial fluid, disease-linked clones were reportedly significantly enriched. A motif of 7 or 8 highly homologous TCR beta variants was seen as apparently characteristic of ankylosing spondylitis blood. Earlier studies detected some motif variants in reactive arthritis synovial fluid and blood.

This clonotype was detected a few times. Its target is unknown. TCRdb called the 5' RACE reads again in MiXCR, with one record for every CDR3 protein. Among around 330,000 distinct CDR3 sequences listed, roughly 11% were seen once. The TCR comes from a female donor with ankylosing spondylitis or in good health (not recorded which). Sequencing used blood, either unsorted or a sorted T cell fraction (not recorded which).

CDR3: CATARGHRTGELFF. The CDR3 bases are TGTGCCACCGCAAGGGGGCATCGCACCGGGGAGCTGTTTTTT. This chain connects TRBV9 to TRBJ2-2, with TRBD1 matching 7 bases. Losses at the gene ends were 9 bases for V and 4 bases for J; bases not matched to a gene: 9. The CDR3 runs 14 residues. Germline lookup yields CDR1 SGDLS and CDR2 YYNGEE.